These 28 T cell receptor beta chains share one sample of origin, sequenced in a study of shared clonotypes between healthy human individuals. Terminally differentiated effector memory CD45RA+ cells were left out of the naive CD8 fraction, which was CD45RO-negative and positively selected for CCR7. Only in-frame clones appear in the TCRdb table, and some are missing; sequencing was by immunoSEQ multiplex PCR. The sample comprises about 2.2 million clones, about 93% of which are singletons, and approximately 1.7% rests with the top ten. Sequencing was carried out using naive CD8+ T cells from PBMCs. The receptors stem from a man younger than 30 in good health. Some clones in this sample may be carry-over from other donors' samples.

The V call is TRBV29-1, the J call TRBJ2-2; 9 positions match TRBD1. The germline CDR1 and CDR2 sequences are SQVTM and ANQGSEA. The CDR3 loop spans 12 amino acids. The CDR3 nucleotides read TGCACTGGGACAGGGTTCACCGGGGAGCTGTTTTTT. It codes for CTGTGFTGELFF.

The chain is built from TRBV11-2 and TRBJ1-1; TRBD1 is a possible D gene (5 bases). The CDR3 has 12 amino acids. V was shortened by 4 bases and J by 5 bases, with 8 bases between the two germline ends. Germline lookup yields CDR1 SGHAT and CDR2 FQNNGV. Here the CDR3 DNA reads TGTGCCAGCAGCTCCGAGGGGACTGAAGCTTTCTTT. Protein: CASSSEGTEAFF.

The chain combines TRBV2 with TRBJ1-6; D is unclear. Per the germline V gene, CDR1 is SNHLY and CDR2 is FYNNEI. V dropped 6 bases and J dropped 0 bases, with 12 bases sitting between them. This CDR3 contains 16 residues. CDR3 in amino acids: CASRRETSSYNSPLHF. CDR3 sequence (DNA): TGTGCCAGCAGGAGGGAGACGAGCTCCTATAATTCACCCCTCCACTTT.

The chain is built from TRBV19 and TRBJ2-1; D is possibly TRBD1 or TRBD2 (5 bases each). This CDR3 is built from 16 residues. Germline CDR1 LNHDA, CDR2 SQIVND (reference sequence). V was cut by 4 bases and J by 0 bases, with 13 bases left in between. The CDR3 DNA is TGTGCCAGTAGTAAGGGACCGGGAAGCTCCTACAATGAGCAGTTCTTC. This gives the protein CASSKGPGSSYNEQFF.

Only one count was recorded for this clone. The V and J genes are TRBV27 and TRBJ1-1; TRBD1 might be the D (5 bases). The CDR3 is 17 amino acids. Trimming shortened V by 2 bases and J by 5 bases, and 21 bases separated the two germline ends. CDR1 and CDR2 from the germline V gene are MNHEY and SMNVEV (reference sequence). In DNA form, the CDR3 reads TGTGCCAGCAGTTTAAATATTCGGGGCGGGGTTGGGACTGAAGCTTTCTTT. Translated, it gives CASSLNIRGGVGTEAFF.

This chain connects TRBV19 to TRBJ1-5; D remains unclear. CDR3 size: 16 residues. Trimming took off 3 bases at V and 1 base at J, with 13 bases between the two ends. Germline lookup yields CDR1 LNHDA and CDR2 SQIVND (reference sequence). This CDR3 reads CASSIRLLGSNQPQHF. The DNA for the CDR3 is TGTGCCAGTAGTATTCGATTATTGGGCAGCAATCAGCCCCAGCATTTT.

This chain uses TRBV28 with TRBJ2-2; 7 bases map to TRBD2. Germline assignment: CDR1 MDHEN and CDR2 SYDVKM. The V segment lost 2 bases and the J segment 0 bases; nucleotides outside the gene matches: 6. The CDR3 runs to 17 residues. The CDR3 reads CASSLAPGRTNTGELFF. DNA for the CDR3: TGTGCCAGCAGTTTAGCCCCCGGGAGGACGAACACCGGGGAGCTGTTTTTT.

This clone came up once. The rearrangement links TRBV20-1 to TRBJ1-6; tentatively, D is TRBD1 (5 bases). The length of the CDR3 is 11 residues. CDR1 and CDR2 from the germline V gene are DFQATT and SNEGSKA (reference sequence). V shed 2 bases and J shed 14 bases, with 10 bases lying between them. CDR3 protein: CSARQGSTLHF. The DNA of the CDR3 is TGCAGTGCTAGACAGGGTAGTACCCTCCACTTT.

The V gene is TRBV29-1, the J gene TRBJ2-1, with 7 nucleotides matching TRBD1. Germline assignment: CDR1 SQVTM and CDR2 ANQGSEA. The CDR3 is 14 amino acids. J lost 6 bases, V lost 4 bases, and 9 bases had no gene match. CDR3 residues: CSVVGVTGSNEQFF. The DNA of the CDR3 is TGCAGCGTTGTTGGGGTGACAGGGAGCAATGAGCAGTTCTTC.

The chain combines TRBV7-9 with TRBJ2-5, with TRBD1 identical over 7 bases. The germline V gene encodes CDR1 SEHNR and CDR2 FQNEAQ (reference sequence). The CDR3 spans 14 residues. The V segment lost 6 bases and the J segment 0 bases; nucleotides outside the gene matches: 4. CDR3 sequence (DNA): TGTGCCAGCAGGCTAGGGGGCAACCAAGAGACCCAGTACTTC. Translation gives CASRLGGNQETQYF.

V is TRBV7-9 and J is TRBJ1-1, with D possibly TRBD1 on 5 matching bases. CDR1 is SEHNR and CDR2 is FQNEAQ in the germline V gene (reference sequence). V was cut by 0 bases and J by 3 bases, with 11 bases left in between. The CDR3 consists of 15 residues. The DNA for the CDR3 is TGTGCCAGCAGCTTAGCGCAGGGTTGGGACACTGAAGCTTTCTTT. Translation gives CASSLAQGWDTEAFF.

CDR3 protein: CASSPRTLNTEAFF. The CDR3 bases are TGTGCCAGCAGCCCCAGGACCCTGAACACTGAAGCTTTCTTT. The chain carries TRBV9 and TRBJ1-1, with D unresolved. The CDR3 runs 14 residues. V lost 4 bases, J lost 0 bases, and 10 bases lay in between. Looked up from germline, CDR1 is SGDLS and CDR2 is YYNGEE.

This clone was counted a single time. The chain uses TRBV6-6 and TRBJ1-5; D is undetermined. The CDR3 covers 15 residues. Trimming pared 5 bases from V and 0 bases from J, leaving 11 bases between. Looked up from germline, CDR1 is MNHNY and CDR2 is SVGAGI (reference sequence). The CDR3 sequence: CASSAIWDSNQPQHF. The CDR3 nucleotides read TGTGCCAGCAGTGCCATTTGGGATAGCAATCAGCCCCAGCATTTT.

The chain uses TRBV29-1 and TRBJ2-7; TRBD2 might be the D (5 bases). V lost 2 bases and J lost 3, with 11 bases in between. CDR1 is SQVTM, CDR2 ANQGSEA, per germline. CDR3 length: 13 residues. The CDR3 DNA reads TGCAGCGTTGAACTAGCCAACATCTACGAGCAGTACTTC. It is translated as CSVELANIYEQYF.

The rearrangement uses TRBV27 and TRBJ2-7; D remains unclear. This CDR3 is built from 16 residues. Germline CDR1 MNHEY, CDR2 SMNVEV (reference sequence). The ends were cut back, 5 bases at V and 2 bases at J, with 19 bases in the middle. The CDR3 sequence: CASSPSNSRFTYEQYF. The CDR3 region has the DNA TGTGCCAGCAGTCCTTCCAACTCCCGCTTTACCTACGAGCAGTACTTC.

The chain links TRBV5-6 to TRBJ1-4; D not resolved. Germline-derived CDR1 and CDR2 are SGHDT and YYEEEE. V shed 4 bases and J shed 5 bases, with 6 bases lying between them. This CDR3 is 12 amino acids long. The CDR3 DNA is TGTGCCAGCAGCGTCATAAATGAAAAACTGTTTTTT. The encoded protein is CASSVINEKLFF.

This chain links TRBV5-4 with TRBJ1-1; D is perhaps TRBD1 (5 bases). Per germline, CDR1 SGHNT and CDR2 YYREEE (reference sequence). CDR3 length: 15 residues. V dropped 4 bases and J dropped 4 bases, with 17 bases sitting between them. The CDR3 DNA sequence: TGTGCCAGCAGCCCCGGACACCCGATCGGCACTGAAGCTTTCTTT. Its translation is CASSPGHPIGTEAFF.

V and J are TRBV12-5 and TRBJ2-1, with 10 bases identical to TRBD2. CDR1 is LGHNT, CDR2 FRNRAP, per germline. With V trimmed by 6 bases and J by 7 bases, 9 bases remained unmatched. The CDR3 loop spans 15 amino acids. The CDR3 DNA reads TGTGCTAGTGGCCCAGAGATAGCGGGAGGAAATGAGCAGTTCTTC. This encodes CASGPEIAGGNEQFF.

As for this clone: One end of the junction does not line up with germline, which may come from a read error. The chain couples TRBV28 to TRBJ2-7; 8 positions match TRBD2. Germline loops: CDR1 MDHEN, CDR2 SYDVKM. The CDR3 length is 14 residues. CDR3 residues: CASSLAGGSNEQYF. The CDR3 DNA follows: TGTGCCAGCAGTTTGGCGGGAGGCTCCAACGAGCAGTACTTC.

Worth noting for this clone: Within the sample, other DNA sequences also encode this same CDR3. The rearrangement uses TRBV9 and TRBJ2-7; no reliable D call. Germline CDR1 and CDR2: SGDLS and YYNGEE. With 0 bases removed from V and 2 bases from J, the gap between germline ends came to 9 bases. This CDR3 is built from 14 residues. Here the CDR3 reads CASSVGSSTYEQYF. The DNA for the CDR3 is TGTGCCAGCAGCGTAGGGTCTTCGACCTACGAGCAGTACTTC.

The chain employs TRBV5-4 and TRBJ2-5; 8 nucleotides line up with TRBD1. The CDR3 has 16 amino acids. Germline lookup yields CDR1 SGHNT and CDR2 YYREEE (reference sequence). The V gene end was trimmed by 4 bases and the J gene end by 0 bases; junction bases not matched to a gene: 8. The CDR3 DNA reads TGTGCCAGCAGCCGCGACAGGGGCCTTTACCAAGAGACCCAGTACTTC. It yields the protein CASSRDRGLYQETQYF. Full variable domain (missing parts from reference TRBV5-4 and TRBJ2-5): ETGVTQSPTHLIKTRGQQVTLRCSSQSGHNTVSWYQQALGQGPQFIFQYYREEENGRGNFPPRFSGLQFPNYSSELNVNALELDDSALYLCASSRDRGLYQETQYFGPGTRLLVL.

A word on this clone: This CDR3 is also generated by other DNA sequences in the sample. The chain is built from TRBV9 and TRBJ2-3; D may be TRBD2 (6 bases). This CDR3 region has 13 residues. The V gene's germline CDR1 is SGDLS and CDR2 YYNGEE. The V end was cut by 0 bases, the J end by 5 bases, with 7 bases between. CDR3 in amino acids: CASSVGGGDTQYF. CDR3 sequence (DNA): TGTGCCAGCAGCGTAGGGGGAGGAGATACGCAGTATTTT.

The gene calls are TRBV19 and TRBJ1-4; D is uncertain. CDR1 is LNHDA and CDR2 is SQIVND in the germline V gene (reference sequence). Deletions cut 3 bases from V and 8 bases from J, with 10 bases between. There are 13 residues in the CDR3. CDR3: CASSIREGEKLFF. CDR3 nucleotides: TGTGCCAGTAGTATCCGGGAGGGCGAAAAACTGTTTTTT.

This chain connects TRBV4-1 to TRBJ2-7; 7 bases are shared with TRBD1. CDR1 is MGHRA and CDR2 is YSYEKL in the germline V gene. The length of the CDR3 is 15 residues. V gave up 5 bases and J gave up 0 bases; unmatched junction bases: 7. The CDR3 bases are TGCGCCAGCAGCGCTGGGACAGCGTACTCCTACGAGCAGTACTTC. This encodes CASSAGTAYSYEQYF.

The J gene is TRBJ2-3, the V gene TRBV7-9, with D unresolved. This CDR3 is 12 amino acids long. V gave up 8 bases and J gave up 5 bases, with 11 bases separating them. Per the germline V gene, CDR1 is SEHNR and CDR2 is FQNEAQ (reference sequence). CDR3 sequence reads: CASGWPLDTQYF. CDR3 in DNA: TGTGCCAGCGGCTGGCCGTTAGATACGCAGTATTTT. Filled out from reference TRBV7-9 and TRBJ2-3, the complete variable domain reads DTGVSQNPRHKITKRGQNVTFRCDPISEHNRLYWYRQTLGQGPEFLTYFQNEAQLEKSRLLSDRFSAERPKGSFSTLEIQRTEQGDSAMYLCASGWPLDTQYFGPGTRLTVL.

The chain uses TRBV28 and TRBJ1-5; 9 nucleotides align to TRBD1. Germline V gene lookup returns CDR1 MDHEN and CDR2 SYDVKM. J lost 0 bases, V lost 4 bases, and 13 bases had no gene match. The CDR3 sequence is 19 residues long. The CDR3: CASSSSRDRAKYSNQPQHF. CDR3 in DNA: TGTGCCAGCAGTTCCTCCCGGGACAGGGCTAAATATAGCAATCAGCCCCAGCATTTT.

V gene TRBV15 combines with J gene TRBJ2-1; D not resolved. CDR3 size: 13 residues. Germline V CDR1 and CDR2: LNHNV, YYDKDF (reference sequence). Trimming took 9 bases from V and 1 from J, leaving 10 bases between them. The chain's CDR3 is CATQKESYNEQFF. The CDR3 DNA reads as TGTGCCACACAAAAAGAGTCCTACAATGAGCAGTTCTTC.

CDR3 amino acids: CASSYSRGSVGGELFF. The CDR3 DNA follows: TGTGCCAGCAGTTACTCACGTGGGAGTGTGGGCGGGGAGCTGTTTTTT. The chain has TRBV6-5 and TRBJ2-2; D might be TRBD2 (5 bases). The CDR3 runs 16 residues. The V gene lost 0 bases and the J gene lost 7 bases, with 15 bases spanning the gap. The germline V gene has CDR1 MNHEY and CDR2 SVGAGI.